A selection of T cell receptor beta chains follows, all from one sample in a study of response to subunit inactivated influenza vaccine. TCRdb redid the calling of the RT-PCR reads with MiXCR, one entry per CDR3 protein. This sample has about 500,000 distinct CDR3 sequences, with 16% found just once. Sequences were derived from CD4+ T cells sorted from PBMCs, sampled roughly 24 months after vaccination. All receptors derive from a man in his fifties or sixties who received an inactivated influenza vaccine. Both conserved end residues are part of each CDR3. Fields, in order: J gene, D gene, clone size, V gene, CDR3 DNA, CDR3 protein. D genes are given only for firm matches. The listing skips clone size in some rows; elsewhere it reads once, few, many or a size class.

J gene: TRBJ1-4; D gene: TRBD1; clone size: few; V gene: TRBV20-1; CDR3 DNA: TGCAGTGCTAGTACAGGGGAGAGGGAAAAACTGTTTTTT; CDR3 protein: CSASTGEREKLFF
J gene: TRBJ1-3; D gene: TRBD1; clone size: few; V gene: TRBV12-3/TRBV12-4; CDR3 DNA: TGTGCCAGCAGTGCCCTAACAGGGGCCAGAAACACCATATATTTT; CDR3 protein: CASSALTGARNTIYF
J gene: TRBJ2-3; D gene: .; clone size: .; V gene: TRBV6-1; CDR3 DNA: TGTGCCAGCGGGATTGGATCTAGCACAGATACGCAGTATTTT; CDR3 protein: CASGIGSSTDTQYF
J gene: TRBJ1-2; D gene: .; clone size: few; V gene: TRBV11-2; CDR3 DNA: TGTGCCAGCAGCTCGGACAGCCTAGGGTCCTATGGCTACACCTTC; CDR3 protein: CASSSDSLGSYGYTF
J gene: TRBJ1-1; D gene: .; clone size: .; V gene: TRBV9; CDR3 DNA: TGTGCCAGCAGCTCCCACGAGGGGACTGAAGCTTTCTTT; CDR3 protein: CASSSHEGTEAFF
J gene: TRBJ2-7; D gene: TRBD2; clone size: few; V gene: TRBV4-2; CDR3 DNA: TGTGCCAGCAGCCGGACTAGCGGGGAAGAGCAGTACTTC; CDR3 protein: CASSRTSGEEQYF
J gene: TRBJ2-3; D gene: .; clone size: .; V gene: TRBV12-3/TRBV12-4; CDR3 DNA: TGTGCCAGCAGTTTAGATCCTGGGGGTACGCAGTATTTT; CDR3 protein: CASSLDPGGTQYF
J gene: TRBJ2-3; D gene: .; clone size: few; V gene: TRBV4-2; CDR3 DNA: TGTGCCAGCAGCCAAGAACTTATTACCTCCACAGATACGCAGTATTTT; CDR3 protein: CASSQELITSTDTQYF
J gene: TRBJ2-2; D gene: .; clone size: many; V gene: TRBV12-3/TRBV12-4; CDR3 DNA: TGTGCCAGCAGGACCACAGTCACCGGGGAGCTGTTTTTT; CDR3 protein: CASRTTVTGELFF
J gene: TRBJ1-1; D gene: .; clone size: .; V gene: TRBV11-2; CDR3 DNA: TGTGCCAGCAGCTTAGGGAAGACAATTCGGAACACTGAAGCTTTCTTT; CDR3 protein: CASSLGKTIRNTEAFF
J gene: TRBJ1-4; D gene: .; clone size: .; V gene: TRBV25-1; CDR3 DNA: TGTGCCAGCAGTGACTCCGGGACAATTAATGAAAAACTGTTTTTT; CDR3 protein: CASSDSGTINEKLFF
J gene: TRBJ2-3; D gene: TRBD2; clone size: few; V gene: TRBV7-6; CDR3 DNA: TGTGCCAGCAGCTTAGCTGCCAGCGGGAGGGCCTCAGATACGCAGTATTTT; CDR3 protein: CASSLAASGRASDTQYF
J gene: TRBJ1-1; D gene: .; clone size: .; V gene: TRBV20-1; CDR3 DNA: TGCAGTGCTAGAGTAGGGGCCCCCAACACTGAAGCTTTCTTT; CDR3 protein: CSARVGAPNTEAFF
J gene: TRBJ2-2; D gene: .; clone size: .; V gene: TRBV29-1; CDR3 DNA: TGCAGCGTTGGTAGGAACACCGGGGAGCTGTTTTTT; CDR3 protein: CSVGRNTGELFF
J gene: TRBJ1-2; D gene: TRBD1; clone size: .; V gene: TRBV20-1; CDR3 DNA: TGCAGTGCCTCGACAGGGGGCAACTATGGCTACACCTTC; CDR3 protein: CSASTGGNYGYTF
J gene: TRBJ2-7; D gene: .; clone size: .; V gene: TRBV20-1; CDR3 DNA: TGCAGCCCCAGGGCTAGCGTTTCCTACGAGCAGTACTTC; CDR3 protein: CSPRASVSYEQYF
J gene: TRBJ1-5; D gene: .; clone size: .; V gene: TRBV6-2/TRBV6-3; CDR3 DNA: TGTGCCAGCAGTTTCCCCGACGCTCAGCCCCAGCATTTT; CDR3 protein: CASSFPDAQPQHF
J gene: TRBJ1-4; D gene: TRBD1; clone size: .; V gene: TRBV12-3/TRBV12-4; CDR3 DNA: TGTGCCAGCAGTGCATATCCGGGACAGGGAGGTGAAAAACTGTTTTTT; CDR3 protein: CASSAYPGQGGEKLFF
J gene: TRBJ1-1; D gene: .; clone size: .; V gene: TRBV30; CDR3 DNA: TGTGTGGGACGTGGGAACACTGAAGCTTTCTTT; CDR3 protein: CVGRGNTEAFF
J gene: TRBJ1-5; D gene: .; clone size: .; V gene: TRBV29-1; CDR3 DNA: TGCAGCGTTTGGGGTGGTGGCAATCAGCCCCAGCATTTT; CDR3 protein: CSVWGGGNQPQHF
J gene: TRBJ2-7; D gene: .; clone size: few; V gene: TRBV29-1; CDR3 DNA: TGCAGCGCAGAACTCATAGGCGGTGGCGAGCAGTACTTC; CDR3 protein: CSAELIGGGEQYF
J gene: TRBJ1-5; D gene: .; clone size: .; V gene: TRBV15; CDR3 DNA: TGTGCCACCAGCAGAGTCGGGGGGGTTCAGCCCCAGCATTTT; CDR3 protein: CATSRVGGVQPQHF
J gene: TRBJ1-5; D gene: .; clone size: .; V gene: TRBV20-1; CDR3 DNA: TGCAGTGCTAGCGATCAGCCCCAGCATTTT; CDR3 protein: CSASDQPQHF
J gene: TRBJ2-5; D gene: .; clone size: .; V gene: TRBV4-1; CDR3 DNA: TGCGCCAGCAGCCAACGACCTATGGAGACCCAGTACTTC; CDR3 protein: CASSQRPMETQYF
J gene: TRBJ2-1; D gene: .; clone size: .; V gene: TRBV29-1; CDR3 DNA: TGCAGCGTGAACAGAGGCTCCTACAATGAGCAGTTCTTC; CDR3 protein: CSVNRGSYNEQFF
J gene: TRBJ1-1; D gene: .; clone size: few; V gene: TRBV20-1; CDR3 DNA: TGCAGTGCTAGGGGGCTGGGCACTGAAGCTTTCTTT; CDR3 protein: CSARGLGTEAFF
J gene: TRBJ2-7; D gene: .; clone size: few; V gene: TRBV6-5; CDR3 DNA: TGTGCCAGCAGTTTTGGGGCCCCCTACTACGAGCAGTACTTC; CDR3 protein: CASSFGAPYYEQYF
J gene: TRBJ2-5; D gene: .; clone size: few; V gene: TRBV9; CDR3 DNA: TGTGCCAGCAGCGTATCTGTGTACCAAGAGACCCAGTACTTC; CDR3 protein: CASSVSVYQETQYF
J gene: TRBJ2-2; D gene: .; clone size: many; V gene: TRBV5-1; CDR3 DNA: TGCGCCAGCACGGTTACCGGGGAGCTGTTTTTT; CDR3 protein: CASTVTGELFF
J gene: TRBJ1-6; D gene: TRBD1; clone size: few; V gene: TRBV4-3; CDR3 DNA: TGCGCCAGCAGCCAGAAGACAGGGGAGCTTTCACCCCTCCACTTT; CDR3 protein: CASSQKTGELSPLHF
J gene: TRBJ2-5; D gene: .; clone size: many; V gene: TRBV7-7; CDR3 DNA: TGTGCTAGCAGCCTCGGTCCAACGATAGAGACCCAGTACTTC; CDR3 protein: CASSLGPTIETQYF
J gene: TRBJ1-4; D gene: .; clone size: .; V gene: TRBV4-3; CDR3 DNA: TGCGCCAGCAGCCAAGATGGGAGGGGCGGTGAAAAACTGTTTTTT; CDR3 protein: CASSQDGRGGEKLFF
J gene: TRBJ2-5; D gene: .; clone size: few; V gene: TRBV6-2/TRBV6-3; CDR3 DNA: TGTGCCAGCAGTTACATAGGACGCAGGCAAGAGACCCAGTACTTC; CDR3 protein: CASSYIGRRQETQYF
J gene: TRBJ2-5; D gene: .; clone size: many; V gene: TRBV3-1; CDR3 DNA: TGTGCCAGCAGCCAAGCGGAGACCCAGTACTTC; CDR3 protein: CASSQAETQYF
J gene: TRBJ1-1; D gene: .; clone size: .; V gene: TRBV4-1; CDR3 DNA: TGCGCCAGCAGCCAAGAAGGGTTCGAGGCCCGGAACACTGAAGCTTTCTTT; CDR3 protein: CASSQEGFEARNTEAFF
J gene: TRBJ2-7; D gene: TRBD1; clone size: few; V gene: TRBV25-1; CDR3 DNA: TGTGCCAGCAGCACGACAGGGGGCAACTACGAGCAGTACTTC; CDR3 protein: CASSTTGGNYEQYF
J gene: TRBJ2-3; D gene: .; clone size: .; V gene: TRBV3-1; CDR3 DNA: TGTGCCAGCAGCAAACTACAGGGCACAGATACGCAGTATTTT; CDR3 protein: CASSKLQGTDTQYF
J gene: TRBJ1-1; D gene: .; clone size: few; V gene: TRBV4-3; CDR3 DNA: TGCGCCAGCAGCCACCCCCTTCGGGGTGGCACTGAAGCTTTCTTT; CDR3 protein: CASSHPLRGGTEAFF
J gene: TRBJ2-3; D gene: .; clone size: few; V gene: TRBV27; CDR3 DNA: TGTGCCAGCAGTTCTCTCTCGCGAGAGTCGCAGTATTTT; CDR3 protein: CASSSLSRESQYF
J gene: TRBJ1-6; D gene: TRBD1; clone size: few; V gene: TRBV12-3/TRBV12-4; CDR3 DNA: TGTGCCAGCAGTCGAGGTACAGGGGAATCACCCCTCCACTTT; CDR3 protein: CASSRGTGESPLHF
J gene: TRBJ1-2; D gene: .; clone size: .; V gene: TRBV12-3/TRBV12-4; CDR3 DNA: TGTGCCAGCAGTGCCCTGGCGGGGAGGGGCTATGGCTACACCTTC; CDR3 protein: CASSALAGRGYGYTF